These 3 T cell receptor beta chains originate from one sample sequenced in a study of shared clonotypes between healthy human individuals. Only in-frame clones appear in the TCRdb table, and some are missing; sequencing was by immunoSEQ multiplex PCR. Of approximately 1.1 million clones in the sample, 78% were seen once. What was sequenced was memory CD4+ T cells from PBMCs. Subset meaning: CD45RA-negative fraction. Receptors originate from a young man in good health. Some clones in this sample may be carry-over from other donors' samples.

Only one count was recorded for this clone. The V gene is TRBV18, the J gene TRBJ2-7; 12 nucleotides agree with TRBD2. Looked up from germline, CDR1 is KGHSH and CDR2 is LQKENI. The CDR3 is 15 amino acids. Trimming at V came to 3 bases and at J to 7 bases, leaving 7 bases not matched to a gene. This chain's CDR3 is CASSPPGLAGQEQYF. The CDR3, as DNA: TGTGCCAGCTCACCTCCGGGACTAGCGGGTCAAGAGCAGTACTTC.

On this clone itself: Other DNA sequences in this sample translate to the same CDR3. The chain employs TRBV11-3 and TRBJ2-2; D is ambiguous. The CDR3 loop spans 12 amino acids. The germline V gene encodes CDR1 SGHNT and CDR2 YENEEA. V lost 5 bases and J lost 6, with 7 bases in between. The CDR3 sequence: CASSPSSGELFF. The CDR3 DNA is TGTGCCAGCAGCCCTTCGTCCGGGGAGCTGTTTTTT.

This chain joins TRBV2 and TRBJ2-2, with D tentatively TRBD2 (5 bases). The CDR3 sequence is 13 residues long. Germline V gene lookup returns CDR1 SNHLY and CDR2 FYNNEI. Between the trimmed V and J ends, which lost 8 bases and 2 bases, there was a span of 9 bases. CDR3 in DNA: TGTGCCAGCCGAACTAGTAACACCGGGGAGCTGTTTTTT. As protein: CASRTSNTGELFF.